The 16 T cell receptor beta chains in this list originate from one sample, sequenced in a study of PD-1 blockade in classical Hodgkin lymphoma. Time point denoted: cycle 4 day 1 (C4D1), after less than 7 weeks of nivolumab. Autologous stem cell transplantation was followed by relapse in every patient, and brentuximab vedotin exposure varied. Repertoires were generated with immunoSEQ multiplex PCR, while TCRdb's copy carries only in-frame clones and drops some. The table records 80,000 to 95,000 clones, over 80% of them present only once. The sequences come from peripheral blood mononuclear cells (PBMCs), collected before the fourth cycle of nivolumab. The receptors come from a human donor with classical Hodgkin lymphoma.

This chain uses TRBV7-2 with TRBJ2-3, with 11 bases that match TRBD2. The trim removed 1 base at V and 6 bases at J, leaving 6 bases unmatched. Germline loops: CDR1 SGHTA, CDR2 FQGNSA. The CDR3 loop spans 16 amino acids. The CDR3 region has the DNA TGTGCCAGCAGCTTAGGTCTAGCGGGAGGAGAGGATACGCAGTATTTT. Amino acids: CASSLGLAGGEDTQYF.

This rearrangement joins TRBV29-1 to TRBJ1-5; TRBD1 might be the D (5 bases). The CDR3 length is 15 residues. V was cut by 5 bases and J by 0 bases, with 14 bases left in between. Per germline, CDR1 SQVTM and CDR2 ANQGSEA. For the CDR3, the DNA is TGCAGCGTTTCCGGGGGATACGGTAGCAATCAGCCCCAGCATTTT. This gives the protein CSVSGGYGSNQPQHF.

V usage is TRBV2 and J usage is TRBJ1-5; D is uncertain. Trimming shortened V by 6 bases and J by 2 bases, and 5 bases separated the two germline ends. This CDR3 has 12 residues. CDR1 is SNHLY and CDR2 is FYNNEI in the germline V gene. In DNA form, the CDR3 reads TGTGCCAGCAGGGGAGGCAATCAGCCCCAGCATTTT. Its translation: CASRGGNQPQHF.

This rearrangement joins TRBV4-3 to TRBJ2-7; D is undetermined. The CDR3 extends over 12 amino acids. Trimming took 1 base from V and 6 from J, leaving 7 bases between them. Germline CDR1 is LGHNA and CDR2 is YSLEER. Here the CDR3 reads CASSQAVGEQYF. The CDR3 bases are TGCGCCAGCAGCCAAGCCGTGGGCGAGCAGTACTTC.

This sequence joins TRBV11-3 and TRBJ2-5; 8 bases are shared with TRBD2. Germline V CDR1 and CDR2: SGHNT, YENEEA. V dropped 1 base and J dropped 4; count of bases not matched to a gene: 11. The CDR3 loop spans 17 amino acids. For the CDR3, the DNA is TGTGCCAGCAGCTTAGGGGGTGCGGTAGCGGGAAGAGAGACCCAGTACTTC. It translates to CASSLGGAVAGRETQYF.

The table lists this clone with a count of one. The gene calls are TRBV7-2 and TRBJ2-1, with D perhaps matching TRBD1 or TRBD2 (5 bases each). In germline, CDR1 is SGHTA, CDR2 FQGNSA. CDR3 length: 15 residues. Between the trimmed V and J ends, which lost 2 bases and 2 bases, there was a span of 10 bases. This chain's CDR3 is CASSLTGPAYNEQFF. The CDR3 DNA reads TGTGCCAGCAGCTTAACGGGACCGGCCTACAATGAGCAGTTCTTC. Full variable domain (remainder filled in from reference TRBV7-2 and TRBJ2-1): GAGVSQSPSNKVTEKGKDVELRCDPISGHTALYWYRQSLGQGLEFLIYFQGNSAPDKSGLPSDRFSAERTGGSVSTLTIQRTQQEDSAVYLCASSLTGPAYNEQFFGPGTRLTVL.

The gene calls are TRBV6-4 and TRBJ2-5; no clear D. Germline lookup yields CDR1 MRHNA and CDR2 SNTAGT. The V end was cut by 5 bases, the J end by 2 bases, with 15 bases between. The CDR3 loop spans 15 amino acids. The CDR3 reads CASSTELGTQETQYF. The CDR3 nucleotides are TGTGCCAGCAGTACGGAGTTGGGTACGCAAGAGACCCAGTACTTC.

The rearrangement links TRBV6-5 to TRBJ2-1, with TRBD2 matching over 11 bases. CDR1 MNHEY and CDR2 SVGAGI come from the germline V gene. This CDR3 is built from 12 residues. Losses at the gene ends were 6 bases for V and 14 bases for J; bases not matched to a gene: 6. The CDR3 here is CASRQLAGAEFF. The CDR3 DNA is TGTGCCAGCAGGCAACTAGCGGGGGCCGAGTTCTTC.

J is TRBJ2-7 and V is TRBV4-1; no definite D call. The germline CDR1 and CDR2 sequences are MGHRA and YSYEKL. The CDR3 runs to 15 residues. V lost 1 base and J 2 bases, leaving 12 bases between the germline ends. CDR3 sequence reads: CASSQVTGQTYEQYF. The CDR3 DNA reads TGCGCCAGCAGCCAAGTAACTGGGCAGACCTACGAGCAGTACTTC.

This clone was recorded a few times. V usage is TRBV11-2 and J usage is TRBJ2-7, with D hard to call. The CDR3 is 14 amino acids. The V end lost 5 bases, the J end lost 5 bases, and 16 bases lay between the germline ends. Per germline, CDR1 SGHAT and CDR2 FQNNGV. The CDR3 protein is CASSAAVLANEQYF. Here the CDR3 DNA reads TGTGCCAGCAGCGCAGCTGTTCTGGCTAACGAGCAGTACTTC.

The chain uses TRBV11-3 and TRBJ2-3; D is unresolved. Germline-derived CDR1 and CDR2 are SGHNT and YENEEA. Trimming pared 5 bases from V and 4 bases from J, leaving 10 bases between. The CDR3 is made up of 13 amino acids. CDR3 bases: TGTGCCAGCAGCCCCGGGTCCGCAGATACGCAGTATTTT. It is translated as CASSPGSADTQYF.

This rearrangement joins TRBV11-2 to TRBJ2-1; 14 nucleotides align to TRBD2. The junction had 9 bases not matched to a gene; V was cut back by 8 bases and J by 3 bases. Germline assignment: CDR1 SGHAT and CDR2 FQNNGV. The length of the CDR3 is 17 residues. The CDR3 region has the DNA TGTGCCAGCCTCCGACTAGCGGGAGGGGGGAACTACAATGAGCAGTTCTTC. Translated: CASLRLAGGGNYNEQFF.

This clone appeared many times. The CDR3 nucleotides are TGTGCCAGCAGTGCCACGGGACAGGGGATAGCAAACACCATATATTTT. This gives the protein CASSATGQGIANTIYF. V gene TRBV6-1 combines with J gene TRBJ1-3; 10 nucleotides agree with TRBD1. Germline CDR1 and CDR2: MNHNS and SASEGT. This CDR3 has 16 amino acids. Trimming cost V 4 bases and J 6 bases; bases outside gene matches: 9.

CDR3 sequence reads: CAWSAAPYNEQFF. The CDR3 DNA follows: TGTGCCTGGAGTGCGGCCCCCTACAATGAGCAGTTCTTC. The rearrangement joins TRBV30 to TRBJ2-1, with D hard to call. CDR1 and CDR2 from the germline V gene are GTSNPN and SVGIG (reference sequence). This CDR3 has 13 residues. Trimming left V 1 base short and J 2 bases short, with 6 bases between.

The rearrangement uses TRBV4-3 and TRBJ2-7, with D unresolved. The CDR3 is made up of 14 amino acids. V was trimmed by 2 bases and J by 6 bases, leaving 14 bases between them. Per the germline V gene, CDR1 is LGHNA and CDR2 is YSLEER. The CDR3 nucleotides are TGCGCCAGCAGCCAAATTCCCCGCGGCGGCGAGCAGTACTTC. Its translation is CASSQIPRGGEQYF.

This clone was detected once. The chain links TRBV5-1 to TRBJ2-3; TRBD2 matches at 10 bases. Germline CDR1 and CDR2: SGHRS and YFSETQ. Trimming removed 2 bases from V and 5 bases from J; junction bases left unmatched: 8. CDR3 size: 16 residues. The CDR3 loop reads CASSFAAGGPGDTQYF. The CDR3 nucleotides read TGCGCCAGCAGCTTCGCAGCGGGAGGGCCAGGAGATACGCAGTATTTT.